The source of this T cell receptor beta chain is a study of CD8 T cells in Susac syndrome. The patients who served as multiple sclerosis controls were treatment-naive and had stable or active relapsing-remitting disease that fulfilled the revised McDonald criteria. The authors negatively isolated CD8+ and CD4+ T cells and FACS-enriched TEMRA cells. Random hexamers served to reverse transcribe roughly 0.45 to 1 ug RNA. By means of immunoSEQ multiplex PCR, TCR beta CDR3 spanning 54 Vbeta and 13 Jbeta underwent amplification. Each CDR3 protein gets one entry after TCRdb re-called the immunoSEQ multiplex PCR reads with MiXCR. The sample includes 130,000 or so distinct CDR3 sequences, 75% to 90% of them seen just once. This CDR3 has 17 amino acids. V was shortened by 6 bases and J by 6 bases, with 26 bases between the two germline ends. Germline V gene sequence: CDR1 MNHNS, CDR2 SASEGT.

This sequence joins TRBV6-1 and TRBJ1-1; D is undetermined. The sample taken for sequencing was CD8+ T cells from PBMCs. The sequence was collected from a human donor with multiple sclerosis. For the CDR3, the DNA is TGTGCCAGCAGCGTGTACAGCGTTGGGTTAGCGATCCCTGAAGCTTTCTTT. It is translated as CASSVYSVGLAIPEAFF.